Presented here are 7 T cell receptor beta chains from one specimen sequenced in a study of T cell responses to AZD1222 COVID-19 vaccine. TCRdb's copy holds only in-frame clones and misses some; the assay was immunoSEQ multiplex PCR. Among 66,000 or so clones listed, about four fifths were seen once. The material sequenced was peripheral blood, taken on day 0 of MenACWY control vaccination. These receptors originate from an adult in good health.

The chain links TRBV7-2 to TRBJ1-2, with TRBD1 matching over 7 bases. Germline V CDR1 and CDR2: SGHTA, FQGNSA. Unmatched junction bases numbered 15, after V lost 5 bases and J lost 6 bases. The CDR3 is made up of 16 amino acids. CDR3 sequence (DNA): TGTGCCAGCAGCCAACCCCGGTCGACAGGGTTACATGGCTACACCTTC. Translated, it gives CASSQPRSTGLHGYTF.

This clone has more than one count but fewer than ten. This chain connects TRBV12-5 to TRBJ2-5, with 8 bases that match TRBD1. The J segment lost 1 base and the V segment lost 3 bases, leaving 4 bases of the junction unmatched. CDR1 and CDR2 (germline): LGHNT, FRNRAP. The CDR3 extends over 15 amino acids. The CDR3 coding sequence is TGTGCTAGTGGTTTTTTTGGGACAGGCCAAGAGACCCAGTACTTC. This encodes CASGFFGTGQETQYF.

The chain links TRBV7-9 to TRBJ1-2; D possibly corresponds to TRBD1 (6 bases). Germline assignment: CDR1 SEHNR and CDR2 FQNEAQ (reference sequence). The ends were cut back, 3 bases at V and 4 bases at J, with 12 bases in the middle. The CDR3 covers 14 residues. As DNA, the CDR3 is TGTGCCAGCAGCTTTGACGGAGGGGGCTATGGCTACACCTTC. This translates into CASSFDGGGYGYTF.

This chain connects TRBV2 to TRBJ2-7; no reliable D call. Trimming took off 1 base at V and 4 bases at J, with 17 bases between the two ends. The CDR3 is 16 residues long. Germline lookup yields CDR1 SNHLY and CDR2 FYNNEI. The CDR3 nucleotides are TGTGCCAGCAGTGAAGGTAGTGGGTTTTTATTGTACGAGCAGTACTTC. Its protein product is CASSEGSGFLLYEQYF.

The V gene is TRBV4-3, the J gene TRBJ1-2; D is uncertain. The V end was cut by 0 bases, the J end by 8 bases, with 19 bases between. Germline V gives CDR1 LGHNA, CDR2 YSLEER. This CDR3 region has 16 residues. The CDR3 nucleotides are TGCGCCAGCAGCCAAGATCGTTCAGGTCGACTCGGCGGCTACACCTTC. This sequence encodes CASSQDRSGRLGGYTF.

The chain employs TRBV4-1 and TRBJ1-3; D unclear. In germline, CDR1 is MGHRA, CDR2 YSYEKL. There are 14 residues in the CDR3. The V and J ends lost 5 bases and 4 bases respectively, with 12 bases between them. CDR3 nucleotides: TGCGCCAGCAGCTCTCCGGGGAGGGGAAACACCATATATTTT. It codes for CASSSPGRGNTIYF.

The gene calls are TRBV29-1 and TRBJ1-1; TRBD1 matches at 8 bases. This CDR3 region has 11 residues. Germline V CDR1 and CDR2: SQVTM, ANQGSEA. The V and J ends lost 6 bases and 11 bases, in that order; junction bases with no gene match: 8. CDR3 sequence reads: CSVWTGNLAFF. CDR3 nucleotide sequence: TGCAGCGTATGGACAGGGAATTTGGCTTTCTTT.